The present entry profiles one T cell receptor (beta chain) with its context. Its antigen is not known. The sample belongs to a study of cytomegalovirus exposure and HLA in healthy donors. V was shortened by 2 bases and J by 0 bases, with 8 bases between the two germline ends. CDR3 size: 14 residues. Germline V CDR1 and CDR2: SQVTM, ANQGSEA. Broader study findings: Among the sequence variants, a highly shared cluster was likely an artifact of sequencing.

In the PCR, 60 Vbeta and 13 Jbeta primers were used. TCRdb's table, derived via immunoSEQ multiplex PCR, lists solely in-frame clones and lacks some. Its listing shows fewer than 250,000 clones. J is TRBJ1-3 and V is TRBV29-1; D call uncertain. The clonotype comes from a woman aged 30 to 39 in good health and CMV-seropositive. The source material was PBMCs. This CDR3 is CSVEPNSSGNTIYF. Here the CDR3 DNA reads TGCAGCGTTGAACCAAATAGCTCTGGAAACACCATATATTTT.